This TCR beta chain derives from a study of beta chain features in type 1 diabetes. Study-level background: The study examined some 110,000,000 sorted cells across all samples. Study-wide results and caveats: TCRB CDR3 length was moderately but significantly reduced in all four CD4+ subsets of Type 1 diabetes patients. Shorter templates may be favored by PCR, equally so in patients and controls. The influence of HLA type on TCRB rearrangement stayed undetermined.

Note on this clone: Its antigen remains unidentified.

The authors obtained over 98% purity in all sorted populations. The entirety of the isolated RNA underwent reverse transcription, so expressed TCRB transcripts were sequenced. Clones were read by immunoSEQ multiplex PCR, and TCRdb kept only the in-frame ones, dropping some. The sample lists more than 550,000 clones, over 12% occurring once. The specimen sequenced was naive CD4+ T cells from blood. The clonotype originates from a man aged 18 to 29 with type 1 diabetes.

CDR3 coding DNA: TGTGCCAGCAGTCTAGCGGGAGGTTACAATGAGCAGTTCTTC. It codes for CASSLAGGYNEQFF. The V call is TRBV25-1, the J call TRBJ2-1, with 11 nucleotides matching TRBD2. V was clipped by 5 bases and J by 4 bases; unmatched bases: 1. Germline assignment: CDR1 MGHDK and CDR2 SYGVNS. The CDR3 has 14 residues.